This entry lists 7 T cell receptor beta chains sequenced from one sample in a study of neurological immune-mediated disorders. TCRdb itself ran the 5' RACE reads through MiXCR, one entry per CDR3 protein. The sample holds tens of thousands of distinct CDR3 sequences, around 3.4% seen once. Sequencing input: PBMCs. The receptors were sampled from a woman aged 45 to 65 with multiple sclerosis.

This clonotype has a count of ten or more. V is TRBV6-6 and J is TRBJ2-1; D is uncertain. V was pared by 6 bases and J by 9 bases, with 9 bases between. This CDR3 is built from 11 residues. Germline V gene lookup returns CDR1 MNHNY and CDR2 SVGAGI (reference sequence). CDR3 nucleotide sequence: TGTGCCAGCAGAACGGGTCTTGAGCAGTTCTTC. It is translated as CASRTGLEQFF.

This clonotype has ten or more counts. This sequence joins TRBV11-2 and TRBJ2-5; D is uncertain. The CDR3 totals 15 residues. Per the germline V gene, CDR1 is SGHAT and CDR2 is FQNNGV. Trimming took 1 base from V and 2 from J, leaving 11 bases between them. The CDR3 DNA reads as TGTGCCAGCAGCTTAGTTCCAGCCTTACAAGAGACCCAGTACTTC. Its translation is CASSLVPALQETQYF.

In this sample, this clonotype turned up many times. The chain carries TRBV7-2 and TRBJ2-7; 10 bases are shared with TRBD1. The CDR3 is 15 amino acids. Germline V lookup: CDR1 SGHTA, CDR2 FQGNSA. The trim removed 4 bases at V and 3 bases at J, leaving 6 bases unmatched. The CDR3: CASSWSGTGDYEQYF. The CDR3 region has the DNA TGTGCCAGCAGCTGGAGCGGGACAGGGGACTACGAGCAGTACTTC.

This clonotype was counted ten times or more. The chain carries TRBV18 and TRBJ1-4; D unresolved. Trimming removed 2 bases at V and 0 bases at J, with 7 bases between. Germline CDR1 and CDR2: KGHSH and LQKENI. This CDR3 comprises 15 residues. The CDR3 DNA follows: TGTGCCAGCTCACCAAACAGTGCAACTAATGAAAAACTGTTTTTT. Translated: CASSPNSATNEKLFF.

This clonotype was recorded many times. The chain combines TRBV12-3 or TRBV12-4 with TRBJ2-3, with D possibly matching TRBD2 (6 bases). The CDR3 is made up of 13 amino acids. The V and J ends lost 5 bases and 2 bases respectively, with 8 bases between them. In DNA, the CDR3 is TGTGCCAGCAGTCGGGGGTACACAGATACGCAGTATTTT. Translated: CASSRGYTDTQYF.

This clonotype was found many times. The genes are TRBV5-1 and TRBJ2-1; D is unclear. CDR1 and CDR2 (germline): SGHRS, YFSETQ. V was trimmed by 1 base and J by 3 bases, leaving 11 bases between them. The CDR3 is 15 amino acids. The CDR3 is CASSLQQINYNEQFF. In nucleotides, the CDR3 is TGCGCCAGCAGCTTGCAACAGATAAACTACAATGAGCAGTTCTTC.

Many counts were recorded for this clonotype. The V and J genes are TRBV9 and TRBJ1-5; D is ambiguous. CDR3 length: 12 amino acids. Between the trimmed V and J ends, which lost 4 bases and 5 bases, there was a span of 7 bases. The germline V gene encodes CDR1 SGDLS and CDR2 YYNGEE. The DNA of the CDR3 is TGTGCCAGCAGCCCCCGAGATCAGCCCCAGCATTTT. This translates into CASSPRDQPQHF. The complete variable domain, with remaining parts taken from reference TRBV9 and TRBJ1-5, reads DSGVTQTPKHLITATGQRVTLRCSPRSGDLSVYWYQQSLDQGLQFLIQYYNGEERAKGNILERFSAQQFPDLHSELNLSSLELGDSALYFCASSPRDQPQHFGDGTRLSIL.